This TCR beta chain was sequenced in a study of T cell repertoires in cytomegalovirus infection. Details on this clonotype: What it recognizes is unknown.

TCRdb processed the reads anew with MiXCR; each CDR3 protein has one entry. The data contain some 800,000 distinct CDR3 sequences, roughly 29% of them singletons. The V end lost 0 bases, the J end lost 0 bases, and 9 bases lay between the germline ends. The germline gives CDR1 SNHLY, CDR2 FYNNEI. The CDR3 runs 17 residues. The specimen was cultured CD8+ T cells from PBMCs, collected from culture after CMV antigen stimulation. The source of this sequence is a human donor in good health (CMV status not recorded). Some clones in this sample may be carry-over from other donors' samples. The chain is built from TRBV2 and TRBJ1-6; no firm D call. The CDR3 nucleotides read TGTGCCAGCAGTGAAGCGGGGTCCAGCTCCTATAATTCACCCCTCCACTTT. Translation: CASSEAGSSSYNSPLHF.